These 31 T cell receptor beta chains were sequenced from one sample in a study of blood T cell repertoires in COVID-19 (dated by TCRdb to 2018 to 2020). Libraries were made using the immunoSEQ multiplex PCR assay. TCRdb mirrors the immuneACCESS table, restricted to in-frame sequences. Some clones are absent from its copies; in checked studies, under half trace to an unresolved V gene, and the reason for the others is unknown. Present in this sample are fewer than 250,000 clones, 70% to 90% of which were seen just once. The ten most abundant clones make up approximately 0.75% of the sample. Material: peripheral blood. The receptors were gathered from a woman in her 70s with acute or convalescent COVID-19.

The chain is built from TRBV24-1 and TRBJ2-1; 7 nucleotides agree with TRBD2. There are 15 residues in the CDR3. Trimming removed 10 bases from V and 8 bases from J; junction bases left unmatched: 16. CDR1 and CDR2 from the germline V gene are KGHDR and SFDVKD. The chain's CDR3 is CATTGRGGPSDEQFF. In DNA, the CDR3 is TGTGCCACTACCGGAAGGGGAGGGCCCTCGGATGAGCAGTTCTTC.

The chain joins TRBV5-1 to TRBJ2-7; 9 bases fit TRBD1. Germline trimming cut 0 bases from V and 4 bases from J; bases unmatched to any gene: 5. The V gene's germline CDR1 is SGHRS and CDR2 YFSETQ. This CDR3 is built from 15 residues. CDR3 amino acids: CASSLAGTGFYEQYF. DNA for the CDR3: TGCGCCAGCAGCTTGGCCGGGACAGGGTTTTACGAGCAGTACTTC.

The chain carries TRBV15 and TRBJ1-4; 9 nucleotides align to TRBD1. V lost 3 bases to trimming and J lost 5 bases; unmatched junction nucleotides: 4. Germline CDR1 and CDR2: LNHNV and YYDKDF (reference sequence). CDR3 length: 15 amino acids. CDR3 nucleotides: TGTGCCACCAGCAGGGGGGACAGGGTAAATGAAAAACTGTTTTTT. It is translated as CATSRGDRVNEKLFF.

The genes are TRBV2 and TRBJ1-4; 9 nucleotides align to TRBD1. This CDR3 contains 14 residues. The germline V gene encodes CDR1 SNHLY and CDR2 FYNNEI. J gave up 8 bases and V 5 bases, and 6 bases lay outside the gene matches. In nucleotides, the CDR3 is TGTGCCAGCAGTCCCGGGACAGGGAAAGAAAAACTGTTTTTT. The encoded protein is CASSPGTGKEKLFF.

The V and J genes are TRBV18 and TRBJ2-3, with D unclear. CDR1 is KGHSH, CDR2 LQKENI, per germline. The V and J ends lost 3 bases and 8 bases respectively, with 15 bases between them. The length of the CDR3 is 14 residues. The CDR3 nucleotides are TGTGCCAGCTCACCTATTGACACCGCAGCTACGCAGTATTTT. It yields the protein CASSPIDTAATQYF. Looking up the rest from reference TRBV18 and TRBJ2-3 gives the full variable domain: NAGVMQNPRHLVRRRGQEARLRCSPMKGHSHVYWYRQLPEEGLKFMVYLQKENIIDESGMPKERFSAEFPKEGPSILRIQQVVRGDSAAYFCASSPIDTAATQYFGPGTRLTVL.

The chain is built from TRBV24-1 and TRBJ2-3; no reliable D call. V lost 4 bases, J lost 2 bases, and 12 bases lay in between. Germline V gene lookup returns CDR1 KGHDR and CDR2 SFDVKD. The CDR3 totals 15 residues. Here the CDR3 DNA reads TGTGCCACCAGTGACCAGGCCGACAACACAGATACGCAGTATTTT. Translated, it gives CATSDQADNTDTQYF.

This chain links TRBV19 with TRBJ2-6; D is ambiguous. CDR3 length: 14 amino acids. Trimming pared 5 bases from V and 3 bases from J, leaving 8 bases between. Germline V gene data show CDR1 as LNHDA and CDR2 as SQIVND (reference sequence). CDR3: CASSSFGGANVLTF. In nucleotides, the CDR3 is TGTGCCAGTAGTTCATTCGGTGGGGCCAACGTCCTGACTTTC.

The chain employs TRBV4-3 and TRBJ2-2; 12 bases line up with TRBD2. The J segment lost 5 bases and the V segment lost 2 bases, leaving 3 bases of the junction unmatched. Germline values: CDR1 LGHNA, CDR2 YSLEER. The CDR3 sequence is 16 residues long. The CDR3, as DNA: TGCGCCAGCAGCCAACTAGCGGGAGGGCCAACCGGGGAGCTGTTTTTT. Translating gives CASSQLAGGPTGELFF.

The chain has TRBV19 and TRBJ2-3; D ambiguous. V lost 1 base to trimming and J lost 5 bases, with 13 bases between them. The length of the CDR3 is 15 residues. Germline loops: CDR1 LNHDA, CDR2 SQIVND (reference sequence). The CDR3 nucleotides read TGTGCCAGTAGTATAGGAGCCCTTTCCCAAGATACGCAGTATTTT. Its protein product is CASSIGALSQDTQYF.

As for this clone: This specimen includes other DNA sequences encoding the same CDR3. The chain carries TRBV7-2 and TRBJ1-1, with D possibly matching TRBD1 (6 bases). The germline CDR1 and CDR2 sequences are SGHTA and FQGNSA. The CDR3 loop spans 13 amino acids. V was shortened by 1 base and J by 5 bases, with 8 bases between the two germline ends. CDR3 bases: TGTGCCAGCAGCTTAGAGCAGGGGACTGAAGCTTTCTTT. Translation: CASSLEQGTEAFF.

V usage is TRBV6-2 or TRBV6-3 and J usage is TRBJ2-1; 7 bases map to TRBD2. Germline V gene sequence: CDR1 MNHEY, CDR2 SVGEGT. V trimming: 2 bases; J trimming: 2 bases; junction bases outside the gene matches: 12. The CDR3 has 18 amino acids. This chain's CDR3 is CASSYLVMGRGTYNEQFF. For the CDR3, the DNA is TGTGCCAGCAGTTACCTGGTGATGGGGCGGGGGACCTACAATGAGCAGTTCTTC.

This chain uses TRBV6-5 with TRBJ1-2, with D possibly TRBD1 on 6 matching bases. The CDR3 is 12 residues long. Per the germline V gene, CDR1 is MNHEY and CDR2 is SVGAGI. Trimming cost V 10 bases and J 9 bases, with 18 bases left between them. CDR3 coding DNA: TGTGCCACTACCCCAGAGCGGGGGCGCTACACCTTC. Protein sequence: CATTPERGRYTF.

V and J are TRBV11-3 and TRBJ2-7, with 12 bases matching TRBD1. The CDR3 is 16 amino acids. Trimming at V came to 5 bases and at J to 3 bases, leaving 8 bases not matched to a gene. Per germline, CDR1 SGHNT and CDR2 YENEEA. CDR3: CASSHLRDRGLYEQYF. As DNA, the CDR3 is TGTGCCAGCAGCCACCTCCGGGACAGGGGGCTCTACGAGCAGTACTTC.

The rearrangement joins TRBV10-3 to TRBJ1-5; D may be TRBD1 (6 bases). Trimming pared 0 bases from V and 6 bases from J, leaving 6 bases between. The length of the CDR3 is 13 residues. The germline gives CDR1 ENHRY, CDR2 SYGVKD. The CDR3 sequence is CAISESGAQPQHF. Written as DNA, the CDR3 is TGTGCCATCAGTGAGTCGGGGGCTCAGCCCCAGCATTTT.

The genes are TRBV2 and TRBJ1-6, with D tentatively TRBD1 (5 bases). Germline assignment: CDR1 SNHLY and CDR2 FYNNEI. This CDR3 region has 16 residues. V lost 3 bases to trimming and J lost 9 bases, with 18 bases between them. Here the CDR3 reads CASSERAGAGGSPLHF. The DNA for the CDR3 is TGTGCCAGCAGTGAGCGTGCCGGCGCCGGGGGTTCACCCCTCCACTTT.

Here the CDR3 reads CASSAGTGYSPLHF. The CDR3 bases are TGTGCCAGCAGTGCCGGGACAGGGTATTCACCCCTCCACTTT. The gene calls are TRBV27 and TRBJ1-6, with 9 bases identical to TRBD1. The junction had 4 bases not matched to a gene; V was cut back by 5 bases and J by 8 bases. Germline CDR1 is MNHEY and CDR2 is SMNVEV (reference sequence). This CDR3 has 14 amino acids.

In its sample, this clone was seen once. The chain combines TRBV3-1 (or the pseudogene TRBV3-2) with TRBJ1-3; D unclear. Between the trimmed V and J ends, which lost 1 base and 6 bases, there was a span of 13 bases. The CDR3 is 15 residues long. Germline V lookup: CDR1 LGHDT, CDR2 YNNKEL (reference sequence). In DNA, the CDR3 is TGTGCCAGCAGCCAAGGACTACCGTCTCAAAACACCATATATTTT. As protein: CASSQGLPSQNTIYF.

The chain employs TRBV12-3 or TRBV12-4 and TRBJ1-1; D call uncertain. This CDR3 spans 10 amino acids. Trimming took off 7 bases at V and 11 bases at J, with 11 bases between the two ends. This CDR3 reads CASKLDTAFF. As DNA, the CDR3 is TGTGCCAGCAAATTAGACACTGCTTTCTTT.

This chain joins TRBV10-3 and TRBJ2-4; 8 positions match TRBD2. V shed 6 bases and J 4 bases; nucleotides not matched to a gene: 8. Per germline, CDR1 ENHRY and CDR2 SYGVKD. CDR3 size: 15 residues. The CDR3 coding sequence is TGTGCCATCAGCAGCGGGGGCTCACAAAAAAACATTCAGTACTTC. This sequence encodes CAISSGGSQKNIQYF.

The chain links TRBV7-2 to TRBJ1-6; tentative D call: TRBD1 (5 bases). This CDR3 contains 16 residues. CDR1 is SGHTA and CDR2 is FQGNSA in the germline V gene. V was cut by 2 bases and J by 7 bases, with 15 bases left in between. CDR3 DNA: TGTGCCAGCAGCTTATTTGCCCAGGGTGGCAATTCACCCCTCCACTTT. Its protein product is CASSLFAQGGNSPLHF.

The J gene is TRBJ2-2, the V gene TRBV9; D is possibly TRBD2 (5 bases). The CDR3 contains 14 residues. Germline V gene lookup returns CDR1 SGDLS and CDR2 YYNGEE. Trimming took off 1 base at V and 7 bases at J, with 11 bases between the two ends. The CDR3 DNA is TGTGCCAGCAGCGTAACCGGGGTGGGCGGGGAGCTGTTTTTT. It codes for CASSVTGVGGELFF.

For the CDR3, the DNA is TGCAGCGGGGCGGACAGGGTTGGCGGGGAGCTGTTTTTT. Residues: CSGADRVGGELFF. The chain links TRBV29-1 to TRBJ2-2; 8 nucleotides align to TRBD1. CDR1 is SQVTM and CDR2 is ANQGSEA in the germline V gene. The CDR3 covers 13 residues. Trimming at V came to 7 bases and at J to 7 bases, leaving 8 bases not matched to a gene.

The rearrangement uses TRBV28 and TRBJ2-7; 13 nucleotides agree with TRBD2. Germline CDR1 and CDR2: MDHEN and SYDVKM. After removal of 4 bases from V and 5 bases from J, the junction contained 5 bases not matched to a gene. This CDR3 contains 15 residues. CDR3: CASSSLAGGPDEQYF. The CDR3 bases are TGTGCCAGCAGTTCACTAGCGGGAGGGCCTGACGAGCAGTACTTC.

The gene calls are TRBV7-3 and TRBJ2-5; weak D call: TRBD2 (6 bases). V lost 5 bases and J 4 bases, leaving 17 bases between the germline ends. The CDR3 extends over 15 amino acids. Germline V gene sequence: CDR1 SGHTA, CDR2 FQGTGA. The CDR3 reads CASSLLAGMGETQYF. The CDR3 region has the DNA TGTGCCAGCAGCCTCTTGGCGGGGATGGGAGAGACCCAGTACTTC.

The gene calls are TRBV5-1 and TRBJ1-5, with 8 bases fitting TRBD1. Trimming took 4 bases from V and 5 from J; bases not matched to a gene: 5. Germline V gene data show CDR1 as SGHRS and CDR2 as YFSETQ. This CDR3 has 14 amino acids. CDR3 sequence (DNA): TGCGCCAGCAGCCGCGGACAGGGTGATCAGCCCCAGCATTTT. Amino acids: CASSRGQGDQPQHF. Variable domain in full (rest from reference TRBV5-1 and TRBJ1-5): KAGVTQTPRYLIKTRGQQVTLSCSPISGHRSVSWYQQTPGQGLQFLFEYFSETQRNKGNFPGRFSGRQFSNSRSEMNVSTLELGDSALYLCASSRGQGDQPQHFGDGTRLSIL.

The chain combines TRBV3-1 (or the pseudogene TRBV3-2) with TRBJ1-2; D gene uncertain. The CDR3 totals 15 residues. Germline loops: CDR1 LGHDT, CDR2 YNNKEL (reference sequence). Trimming left V 3 bases short and J 0 bases short, with 11 bases between. Here the CDR3 DNA reads TGTGCCAGCAGCCACTTATCACAGACTAACTATGGCTACACCTTC. Translation gives CASSHLSQTNYGYTF.

The chain recombines TRBV5-4 with TRBJ2-6; D perhaps matches TRBD2 (7 bases). Germline V CDR1 and CDR2: SGHNT, YYREEE (reference sequence). This CDR3 has 16 residues. The ends were cut back, 1 base at V and 0 bases at J, with 8 bases in the middle. CDR3 sequence (DNA): TGTGCCAGCAGCTTGAGGGGGGGCTCTGGGGCCAACGTCCTGACTTTC. Protein: CASSLRGGSGANVLTF.

The chain combines TRBV7-8 with TRBJ2-7; tentative D call: TRBD1 (5 bases). V gave up 1 base and J gave up 3 bases, with 10 bases separating them. Per the germline V gene, CDR1 is SGHVS and CDR2 is FQNEAQ. This CDR3 contains 14 residues. The DNA of the CDR3 is TGTGCCAGCAGCTTAGGACAGAGGAACTACGAGCAGTACTTC. As protein: CASSLGQRNYEQYF.

This chain joins TRBV6-5 and TRBJ2-1; TRBD1 is a possible D gene (5 bases). The CDR3 has 12 residues. Per the germline V gene, CDR1 is MNHEY and CDR2 is SVGAGI. With 7 bases removed from V and 7 bases from J, the gap between germline ends came to 11 bases. The chain's CDR3 is CASTRVGNEQFF. CDR3 nucleotides: TGTGCCAGCACCAGGGTGGGAAATGAGCAGTTCTTC.

V is TRBV5-4 and J is TRBJ2-4, with TRBD1 matching over 8 bases. The germline V gene encodes CDR1 SGHNT and CDR2 YYREEE (reference sequence). The CDR3 is made up of 13 amino acids. Unmatched junction bases numbered 9, after V lost 4 bases and J lost 12 bases. CDR3 DNA: TGTGCCAGCAGCCCGGACAGGGTAGGGAGTCAGTACTTC. This gives the protein CASSPDRVGSQYF. Together with reference TRBV5-4 and TRBJ2-4, the CDR3 gives the full variable domain: ETGVTQSPTHLIKTRGQQVTLRCSSQSGHNTVSWYQQALGQGPQFIFQYYREEENGRGNFPPRFSGLQFPNYSSELNVNALELDDSALYLCASSPDRVGSQYFGAGTRLSVL.

The chain joins TRBV6-6 to TRBJ1-6, with a possible D match to TRBD1 (5 bases). Between the trimmed V and J ends, which lost 6 bases and 13 bases, there was a span of 16 bases. Germline lookup yields CDR1 MNHNY and CDR2 SVGAGI (reference sequence). CDR3 length: 13 residues. This CDR3 reads CASRQGQSQPLHF. DNA of the CDR3: TGTGCCAGCAGGCAGGGCCAGTCGCAGCCCCTCCACTTT.